The 10 T cell receptor beta chains in this list originate from one sample, sequenced in a study of low-dose radiotherapy and immunotherapy resistance in tumors. This sample's time point: after trial treatment. Noted treatment: LDRT plus nivolumab, ipilimumab, low-dose cyclophosphamide and aspirin (RACIN trial). Priming of first-strand cDNA relied on TRAV- and TRBV-specific primers (covering alpha and beta chains). A roughly 19-cycle PCR with a constant-region primer and V-primer adapter amplified TCRs. TCRdb used MiXCR to reprocess the reads, holding one entry per CDR3 protein. The sample shows roughly 30,000 distinct CDR3 sequences, about 49% of them seen only once. Here the sequenced sample was PBMCs, taken after low-dose radiotherapy plus immunotherapy. The source is a male donor with gallbladder cancer.

This clonotype turned up a few times. The chain employs TRBV6-4 and TRBJ1-5; no reliable D call. CDR1 is MRHNA and CDR2 is SNTAGT in the germline V gene. The CDR3 extends over 15 amino acids. V lost 7 bases and J lost 5, with 18 bases in between. The CDR3 DNA reads TGTGCCAGCAAATCTACCCCATTTCAAGATCAGCCCCAGCATTTT. Translation: CASKSTPFQDQPQHF.

This clonotype has ten or more counts. A junction boundary mismatches the germline segment, possibly from a read error. This rearrangement joins TRBV19 to TRBJ2-3; the match to TRBD1 covers 8 bases. This CDR3 has 18 residues. CDR1 and CDR2 (germline): LNHDA, SQIVND (reference sequence). CDR3 region: CASSLDRQGSPSTDTQYF. CDR3 coding DNA: TGTGCCAGTAGTCTAGACCGACAGGGGAGCCCTAGCACAGATACGCAGTATTTT.

This clonotype has just a few counts. A far bigger clonotype differs at one base, so this is likely a read error. This chain links TRBV28 with TRBJ2-1, with D tentatively TRBD1 (6 bases). Germline CDR1 reads MDHEN; CDR2 reads SYDVKM. This CDR3 is 14 amino acids long. Trimming took 3 bases from V and 10 from J, leaving 16 bases between them. CDR3 DNA sequence: TGTGCCAGCAGTTTCACCGGGACATCCTTGGAGCAGTTCTTC. As protein: CASSFTGTSLEQFF.

This chain uses TRBV9 with TRBJ1-2, with 8 nucleotides matching TRBD1. V trimming: 0 bases; J trimming: 7 bases; junction bases outside the gene matches: 5. CDR1 is SGDLS and CDR2 is YYNGEE in the germline V gene. This CDR3 is 14 amino acids long. The DNA for the CDR3 is TGTGCCAGCAGCGTAGAACCCACAGGGGGTGGCTACACCTTC. This translates into CASSVEPTGGGYTF.

This clonotype was seen once. V usage is TRBV20-1 and J usage is TRBJ1-2; no definite D call. The CDR3 extends over 11 amino acids. The V end was cut by 1 base, the J end by 8 bases, with 8 bases between. CDR1 DFQATT and CDR2 SNEGSKA come from the germline V gene (reference sequence). CDR3 DNA sequence: TGCAGTGCTAGAGGTTTGGGGGGCTACACCTTC. Translating it yields CSARGLGGYTF.

The CDR3: CASRYQGGDQPQHF. CDR3 nucleotide sequence: TGTGCCAGCAGATACCAGGGCGGGGATCAGCCCCAGCATTTT. V and J are TRBV6-6 and TRBJ1-5; tentatively, D is TRBD1 (5 bases). The CDR3 extends over 14 amino acids. Trimming removed 6 bases from V and 5 bases from J, with 14 bases in between. Germline V gene sequence: CDR1 MNHNY, CDR2 SVGAGI (reference sequence).

This clonotype was found a few times. With only one base between it and a far larger clone, this is likely a read error. This rearrangement joins TRBV21-1 to TRBJ2-1; the table assigns TRBD2, which was not confirmed against the DNA. TRBV21-1 is annotated as a pseudogene. The CDR3 runs 16 residues. The CDR3 sequence: CAINPRKGYFRYEQFF. In nucleotides, the CDR3 is TGTGCCATCAACCCTCGTAAGGGATATTTTCGTTACGAGCAGTTCTTC.

As to this clonotype: It is likely a read error: a sequence one base away is far more abundant. The chain has TRBV13 and TRBJ2-3; the D gene is possibly TRBD2 (5 bases). The CDR3 totals 14 residues. Trimming removed 5 bases from V and 6 bases from J, with 15 bases in between. The germline V gene encodes CDR1 PRHDT and CDR2 FYEKMQ (reference sequence). This CDR3 is CASSVDGMWDTQYF. The CDR3 nucleotides are TGTGCCAGCAGCGTAGACGGGATGTGGGATACGCAGTATTTT.

Ten or more counts support this clonotype. The J gene is TRBJ2-7, the V gene TRBV10-1; 9 bases line up with TRBD1. The CDR3 covers 15 residues. The junction had 4 bases not matched to a gene; V was cut back by 2 bases and J by 2 bases. Germline CDR1 and CDR2: WNHNN and SYGVQD (reference sequence). CDR3 bases: TGCGCCAGCAGTGAGAAGGGACAGGGAGCCTACGAGCAGTACTTC. This codes for CASSEKGQGAYEQYF.

As for this clonotype: A read error likely explains this, since a far larger clone differs by one base. V usage is TRBV12-3 or TRBV12-4 and J usage is TRBJ2-1; 8 positions agree with TRBD1. The length of the CDR3 is 15 residues. The ends lost 4 bases at V and 10 bases at J; junction bases unmatched: 12. CDR3 DNA: TGTGCCAGCAGTTACTACCCGGACAGGGTCCACGAGCAGTTCTTC. Residues: CASSYYPDRVHEQFF.